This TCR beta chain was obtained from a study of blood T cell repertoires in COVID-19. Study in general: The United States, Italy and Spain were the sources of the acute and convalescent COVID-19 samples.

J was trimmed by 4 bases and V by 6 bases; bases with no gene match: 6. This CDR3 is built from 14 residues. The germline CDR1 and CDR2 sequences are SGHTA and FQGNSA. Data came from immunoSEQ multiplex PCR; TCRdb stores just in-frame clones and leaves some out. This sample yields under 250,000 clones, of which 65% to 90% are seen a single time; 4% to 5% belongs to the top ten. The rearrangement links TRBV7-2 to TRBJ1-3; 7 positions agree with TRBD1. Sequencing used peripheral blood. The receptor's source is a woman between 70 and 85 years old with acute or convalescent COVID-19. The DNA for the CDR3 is TGTGCCAGCAGACTTGACAGGGCGGGAAACACCATATATTTT. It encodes CASRLDRAGNTIYF.